This T cell receptor (beta chain) originates from a study of beta chain features in type 1 diabetes. General observations from the study: Any HLA type influence on TCRB rearrangement was left unresolved here.

The entirety of the isolated RNA underwent reverse transcription, so expressed TCRB transcripts were sequenced. The assay was immunoSEQ multiplex PCR, and TCRdb's table has in-frame clones only and misses some. The table includes 150,000 to 190,000 clones, roughly 11% detected once. About this clone: What it recognizes is unknown.

A single heparinised blood sample, averaging about 120 mL, was obtained per donor. It was via CD45RO/CCR7/CD25/CD127/CD95/CD27 that CD4+ naive, central memory, regulatory and stem cell-like memory cells were sorted. Populations isolated by sorting all had purity greater than 95%. The TCR originated in a man younger than 30 in good health. Sequencing was done on a sample of central memory CD4+ T cells from blood.

This chain's CDR3 is CASSFNRGYYEQYF. The CDR3 DNA sequence: TGCGCCAGCAGCTTTAACAGGGGGTACTACGAGCAGTACTTC. The chain uses TRBV5-1 and TRBJ2-7; 8 nucleotides align to TRBD1. This CDR3 comprises 14 residues. The V and J ends lost 2 bases and 3 bases, in that order; junction bases with no gene match: 4. CDR1 and CDR2 from the germline V gene are SGHRS and YFSETQ.